This T cell receptor beta chain stems from a study of cytotoxic CD8 clonotypes in ibrutinib-treated CLL. About the study: Complete response was seen in 2 patients and partial in 24; some 12 progressed and roughly 15 stayed remitted after a median around 68 months. Productive templates averaged around 250,000 per sample, and productive rearrangements 94,082.

Libraries were prepared by immunoSEQ multiplex PCR; TCRdb keeps only in-frame clonotypes and omits some of them. The data contain about 120,000 clones, approximately 85% of them seen just once; the ten biggest clones take up approximately 2%. Notes on the study in general: Contraction or stability on treatment was seen for public clonotypes, which were uncommon.

V gave up 4 bases and J gave up 4 bases; unmatched junction bases: 9. The CDR3 spans 15 residues. In germline, CDR1 is GTSNPN, CDR2 SVGIG (reference sequence). This clone was seen a handful of times. No antigen is known for it. This receptor was obtained from a human donor with chronic lymphocytic leukemia. Sequences were derived from PBMCs, sampled after 24 months of ibrutinib treatment. V gene TRBV30 combines with J gene TRBJ1-4; 7 bases line up with TRBD1. The CDR3 protein is CAWTPLGQSNEKLFF. In nucleotides, the CDR3 is TGTGCCTGGACCCCTTTGGGACAGAGTAATGAAAAACTGTTTTTT.